This entry is about one T cell receptor beta chain. Its specificity is not known. V was pared by 0 bases and J by 18 bases, with 13 bases between. Germline V gene sequence: CDR1 SGHDT, CDR2 YYEEEE. The CDR3 loop spans 12 amino acids. 13 Jbeta primers and 60 Vbeta primers were used for the PCR. Sequencing used immunoSEQ multiplex PCR; TCRdb keeps in-frame clones, though not all of them. The table has roughly 89,000 clones, about 80% seen once. These data are taken from a study of cytomegalovirus exposure and HLA in healthy donors. Study-level findings and limits: The authors listed 164 TCR beta chains as cytomegalovirus-associated. Earlier findings revealed that most TCR beta V segments proved productive either about 90% or about 30% of the time. Immune exposure information available was restricted to CMV serostatus.

J is TRBJ1-6 and V is TRBV5-6; no clear D. This TCR was recovered from a young man in good health and CMV-seropositive. Sequencing was performed on PBMCs. The CDR3 here is CASSLENVSPHF. Written as DNA, the CDR3 is TGTGCCAGCAGCTTGGAAAATGTCTCCCCCCACTTT.